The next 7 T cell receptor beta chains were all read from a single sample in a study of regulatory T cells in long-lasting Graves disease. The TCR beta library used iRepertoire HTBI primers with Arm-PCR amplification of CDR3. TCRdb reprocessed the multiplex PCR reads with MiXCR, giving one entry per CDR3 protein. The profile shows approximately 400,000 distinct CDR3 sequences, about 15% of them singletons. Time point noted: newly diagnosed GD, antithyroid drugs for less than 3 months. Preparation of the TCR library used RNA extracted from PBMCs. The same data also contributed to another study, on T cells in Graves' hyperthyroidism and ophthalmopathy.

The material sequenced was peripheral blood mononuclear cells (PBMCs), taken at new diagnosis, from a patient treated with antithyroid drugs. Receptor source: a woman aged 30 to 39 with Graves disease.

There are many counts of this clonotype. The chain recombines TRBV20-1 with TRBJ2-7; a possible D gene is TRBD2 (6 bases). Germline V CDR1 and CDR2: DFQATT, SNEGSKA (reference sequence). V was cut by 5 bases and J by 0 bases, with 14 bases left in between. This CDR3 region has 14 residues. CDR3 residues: CSALSSESSYEQYF. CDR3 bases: TGCAGTGCTCTTTCTAGCGAGAGCTCCTACGAGCAGTACTTC.

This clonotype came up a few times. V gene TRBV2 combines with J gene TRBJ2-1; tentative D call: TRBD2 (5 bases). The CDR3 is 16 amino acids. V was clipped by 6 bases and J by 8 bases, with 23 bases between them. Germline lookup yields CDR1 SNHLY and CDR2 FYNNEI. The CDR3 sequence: CASSGGLSPNPHEQFF. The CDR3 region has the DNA TGTGCCAGCAGCGGTGGACTTTCGCCGAACCCCCATGAGCAGTTCTTC.

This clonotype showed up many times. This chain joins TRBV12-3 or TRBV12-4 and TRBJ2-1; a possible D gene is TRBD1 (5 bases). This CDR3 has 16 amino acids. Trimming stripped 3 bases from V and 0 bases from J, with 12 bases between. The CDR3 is CASSFSAGHSYNEQFF. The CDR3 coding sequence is TGTGCCAGCAGTTTTTCGGCTGGACACTCCTACAATGAGCAGTTCTTC.

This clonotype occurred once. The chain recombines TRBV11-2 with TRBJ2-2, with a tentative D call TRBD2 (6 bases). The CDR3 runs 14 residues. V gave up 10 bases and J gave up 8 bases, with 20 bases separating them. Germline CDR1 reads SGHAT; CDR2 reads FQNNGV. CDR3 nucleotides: TGTGCCACCAACATCGCTGGGGGGACTGGGGAGCTGTTTTTT. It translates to CATNIAGGTGELFF.

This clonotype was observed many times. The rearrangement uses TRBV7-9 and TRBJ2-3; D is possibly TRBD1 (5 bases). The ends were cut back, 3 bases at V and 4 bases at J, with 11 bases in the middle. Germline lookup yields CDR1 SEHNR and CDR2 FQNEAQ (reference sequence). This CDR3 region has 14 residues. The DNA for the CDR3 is TGTGCCAGCAGCTTGGGGCGGCCCCCAGATACGCAGTATTTT. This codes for CASSLGRPPDTQYF. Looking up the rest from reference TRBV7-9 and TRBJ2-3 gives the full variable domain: DTGVSQNPRHKITKRGQNVTFRCDPISEHNRLYWYRQTLGQGPEFLTYFQNEAQLEKSRLLSDRFSAERPKGSFSTLEIQRTEQGDSAMYLCASSLGRPPDTQYFGPGTRLTVL.

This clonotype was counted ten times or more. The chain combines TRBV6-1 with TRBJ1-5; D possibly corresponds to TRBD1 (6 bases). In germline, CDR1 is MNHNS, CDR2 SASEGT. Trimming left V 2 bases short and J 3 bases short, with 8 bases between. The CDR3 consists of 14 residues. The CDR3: CASSEQGHNQPQHF. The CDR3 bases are TGTGCCAGCAGTGAACAGGGACACAATCAGCCCCAGCATTTT.

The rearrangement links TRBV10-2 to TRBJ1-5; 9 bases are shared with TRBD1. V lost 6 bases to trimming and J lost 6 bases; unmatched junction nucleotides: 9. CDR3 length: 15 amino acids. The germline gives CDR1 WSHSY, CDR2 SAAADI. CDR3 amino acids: CASRETGGWGQPQHF. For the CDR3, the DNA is TGCGCCAGCAGGGAAACAGGGGGCTGGGGTCAGCCCCAGCATTTT.